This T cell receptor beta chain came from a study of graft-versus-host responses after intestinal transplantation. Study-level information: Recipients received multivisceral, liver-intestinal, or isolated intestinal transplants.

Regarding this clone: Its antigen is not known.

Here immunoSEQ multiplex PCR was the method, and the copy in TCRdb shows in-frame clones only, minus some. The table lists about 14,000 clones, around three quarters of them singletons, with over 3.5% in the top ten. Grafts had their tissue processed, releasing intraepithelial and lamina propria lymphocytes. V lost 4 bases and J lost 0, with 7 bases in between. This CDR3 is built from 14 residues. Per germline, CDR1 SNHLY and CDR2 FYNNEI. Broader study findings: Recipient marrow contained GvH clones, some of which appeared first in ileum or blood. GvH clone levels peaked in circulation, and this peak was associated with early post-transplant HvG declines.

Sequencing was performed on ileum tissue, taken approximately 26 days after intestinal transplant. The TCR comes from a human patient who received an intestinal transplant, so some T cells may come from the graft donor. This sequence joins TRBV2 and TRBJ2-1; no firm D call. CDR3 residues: CASSVVSSYNEQFF. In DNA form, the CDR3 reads TGTGCCAGCAGTGTGGTGAGCTCCTACAATGAGCAGTTCTTC.